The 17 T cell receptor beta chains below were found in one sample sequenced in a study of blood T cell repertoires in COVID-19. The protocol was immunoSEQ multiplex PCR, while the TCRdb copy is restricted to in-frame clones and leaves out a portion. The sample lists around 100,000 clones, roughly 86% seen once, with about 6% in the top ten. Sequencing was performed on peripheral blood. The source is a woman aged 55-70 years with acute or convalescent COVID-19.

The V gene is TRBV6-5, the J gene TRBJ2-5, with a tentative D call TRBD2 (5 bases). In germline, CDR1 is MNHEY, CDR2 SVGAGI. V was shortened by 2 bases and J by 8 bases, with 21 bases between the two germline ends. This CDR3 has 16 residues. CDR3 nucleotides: TGTGCCAGCAGTTACAATTGGGCCGTCGAACCGGGAACCCAGTACTTC. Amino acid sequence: CASSYNWAVEPGTQYF.

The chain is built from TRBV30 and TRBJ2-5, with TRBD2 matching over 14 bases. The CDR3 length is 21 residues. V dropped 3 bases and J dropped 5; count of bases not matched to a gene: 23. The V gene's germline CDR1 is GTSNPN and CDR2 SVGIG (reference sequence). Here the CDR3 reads CAWRTGNRLAGGPYLLETQYF. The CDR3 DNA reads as TGTGCCTGGAGGACAGGGAATAGACTAGCGGGAGGGCCCTATCTGTTGGAGACCCAGTACTTC.

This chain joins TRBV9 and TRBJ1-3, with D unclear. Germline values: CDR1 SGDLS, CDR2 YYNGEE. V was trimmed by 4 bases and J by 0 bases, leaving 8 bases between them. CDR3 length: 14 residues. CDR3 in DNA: TGTGCCAGCAGCAACGGGGTCTCTGGAAACACCATATATTTT. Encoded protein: CASSNGVSGNTIYF. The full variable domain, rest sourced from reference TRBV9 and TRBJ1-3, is DSGVTQTPKHLITATGQRVTLRCSPRSGDLSVYWYQQSLDQGLQFLIQYYNGEERAKGNILERFSAQQFPDLHSELNLSSLELGDSALYFCASSNGVSGNTIYFGEGSWLTVV.

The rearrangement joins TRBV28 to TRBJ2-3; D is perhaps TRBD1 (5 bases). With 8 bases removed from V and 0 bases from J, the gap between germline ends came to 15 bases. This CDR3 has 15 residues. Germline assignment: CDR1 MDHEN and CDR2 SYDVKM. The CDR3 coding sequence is TGTGCCAGCCGTAGCCCTCAGGGAAGCACAGATACGCAGTATTTT. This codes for CASRSPQGSTDTQYF.

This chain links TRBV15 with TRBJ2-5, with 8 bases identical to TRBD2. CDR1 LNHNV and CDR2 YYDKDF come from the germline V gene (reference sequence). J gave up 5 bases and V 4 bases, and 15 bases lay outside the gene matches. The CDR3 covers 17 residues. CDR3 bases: TGTGCCACCAGCACCTCAGCGGGAGCCCACCCGGGGGAGACCCAGTACTTC. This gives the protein CATSTSAGAHPGETQYF.

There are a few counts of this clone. The CDR3 coding sequence is TGTGCCAGCCTAAGGTGGGCGGGACTAGAGCAGTTCTTC. It encodes CASLRWAGLEQFF. The chain uses TRBV28 and TRBJ2-1; TRBD2 matches 7 bases. V was clipped by 8 bases and J by 10 bases; unmatched bases: 11. Germline CDR1 and CDR2: MDHEN and SYDVKM. The CDR3 loop spans 13 amino acids. Drawing the rest from reference TRBV28 and TRBJ2-1, the complete variable domain is DVKVTQSSRYLVKRTGEKVFLECVQDMDHENMFWYRQDPGLGLRLIYFSYDVKMKEKGDIPEGYSVSREKKERFSLILESASTNQTSMYLCASLRWAGLEQFFGPGTRLTVL.

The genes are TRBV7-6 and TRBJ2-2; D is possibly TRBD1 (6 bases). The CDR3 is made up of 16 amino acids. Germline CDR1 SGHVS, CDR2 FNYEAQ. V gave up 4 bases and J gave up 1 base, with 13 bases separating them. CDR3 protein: CASSWPPGQNTGELFF. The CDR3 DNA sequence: TGTGCCAGCAGCTGGCCACCGGGACAGAACACCGGGGAGCTGTTTTTT.

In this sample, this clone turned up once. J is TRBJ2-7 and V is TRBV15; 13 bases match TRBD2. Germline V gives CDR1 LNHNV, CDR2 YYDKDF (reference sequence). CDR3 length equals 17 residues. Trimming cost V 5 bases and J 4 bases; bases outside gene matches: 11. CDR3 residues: CATSQEGGLAGVYEQYV. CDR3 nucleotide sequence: TGTGCCACCAGCCAAGAGGGAGGACTAGCGGGAGTTTACGAGCAGTACGTC.

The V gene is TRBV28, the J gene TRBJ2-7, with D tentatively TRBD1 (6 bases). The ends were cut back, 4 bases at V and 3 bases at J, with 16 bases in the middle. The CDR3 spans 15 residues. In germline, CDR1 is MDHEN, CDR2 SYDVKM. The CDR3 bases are TGTGCCAGCAGTTCCTTCGGAACAGGGCTCTACGAGCAGTACTTC. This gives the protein CASSSFGTGLYEQYF. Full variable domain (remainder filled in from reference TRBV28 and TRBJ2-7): DVKVTQSSRYLVKRTGEKVFLECVQDMDHENMFWYRQDPGLGLRLIYFSYDVKMKEKGDIPEGYSVSREKKERFSLILESASTNQTSMYLCASSSFGTGLYEQYFGPGTRLTVT.

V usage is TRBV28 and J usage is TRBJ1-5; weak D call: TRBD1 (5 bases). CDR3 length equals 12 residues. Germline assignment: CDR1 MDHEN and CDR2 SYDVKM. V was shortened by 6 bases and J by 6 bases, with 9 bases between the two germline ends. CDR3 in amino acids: CASRSGGQPQHF. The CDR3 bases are TGTGCCAGCAGATCGGGGGGTCAGCCCCAGCATTTT.

The CDR3 sequence is CASSLMTGNTEAFF. CDR3 nucleotides: TGTGCCAGTAGTCTTATGACAGGGAACACTGAAGCTTTCTTT. This chain connects TRBV19 to TRBJ1-1; D is possibly TRBD1 (6 bases). Trimming cost V 5 bases and J 1 base, with 11 bases left between them. The CDR3 sequence is 14 residues long. Germline-derived CDR1 and CDR2 are LNHDA and SQIVND (reference sequence).

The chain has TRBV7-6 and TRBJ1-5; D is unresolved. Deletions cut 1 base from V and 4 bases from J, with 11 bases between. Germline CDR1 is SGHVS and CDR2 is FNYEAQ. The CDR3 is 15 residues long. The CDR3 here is CASSLVGSGNQPQHF. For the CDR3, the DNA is TGTGCCAGCAGCTTAGTGGGTTCGGGTAATCAGCCCCAGCATTTT.

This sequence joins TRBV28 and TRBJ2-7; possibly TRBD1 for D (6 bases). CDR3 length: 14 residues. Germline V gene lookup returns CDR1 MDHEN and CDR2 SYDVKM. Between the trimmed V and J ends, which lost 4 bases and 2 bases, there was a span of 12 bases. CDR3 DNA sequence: TGTGCCAGCAGTTGGGGGACACTTCCCTACGAGCAGTACGTC. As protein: CASSWGTLPYEQYV.

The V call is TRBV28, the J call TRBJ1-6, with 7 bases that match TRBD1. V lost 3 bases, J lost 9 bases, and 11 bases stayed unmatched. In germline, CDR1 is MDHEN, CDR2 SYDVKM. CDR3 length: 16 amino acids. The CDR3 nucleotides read TGTGCCAGCAGTTTGCCTGGACAGGCTACCGTTTCACCCCTCCACTTT. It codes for CASSLPGQATVSPLHF. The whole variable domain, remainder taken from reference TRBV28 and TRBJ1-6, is DVKVTQSSRYLVKRTGEKVFLECVQDMDHENMFWYRQDPGLGLRLIYFSYDVKMKEKGDIPEGYSVSREKKERFSLILESASTNQTSMYLCASSLPGQATVSPLHFGNGTRLTVT.

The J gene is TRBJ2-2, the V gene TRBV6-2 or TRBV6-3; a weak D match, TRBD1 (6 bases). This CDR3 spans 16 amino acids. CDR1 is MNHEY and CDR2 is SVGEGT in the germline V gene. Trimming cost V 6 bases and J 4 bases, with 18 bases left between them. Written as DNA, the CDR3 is TGTGCCAGCAGCCCCCTCACCCCCAGGGGCACCGGGGAGCTGTTTTTT. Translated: CASSPLTPRGTGELFF.

The CDR3 nucleotides are TGTGCCAGCAGCTTCCTTAGCGGGAGGGTAGATACGCAGTATTTT. Its translation is CASSFLSGRVDTQYF. This chain uses TRBV11-2 with TRBJ2-3; 11 nucleotides line up with TRBD2. The trim removed 3 bases at V and 5 bases at J, leaving 4 bases unmatched. Germline loops: CDR1 SGHAT, CDR2 FQNNGV. The CDR3 spans 15 residues.

CDR3 sequence (DNA): TGTGCCAGCAGTGAAGCGTCTTTAGCGGTCTACGAGCAGTACTTC. This gives the protein CASSEASLAVYEQYF. V and J are TRBV6-1 and TRBJ2-7, with D tentatively TRBD2 (6 bases). The germline CDR1 and CDR2 sequences are MNHNS and SASEGT. V gave up 0 bases and J gave up 3 bases, with 12 bases separating them. CDR3 size: 15 residues.